The clone carrying this TCR beta chain was counted between two and nine times. This sample is part of a study of T cell changes during pregnancy in multiple sclerosis. Measured with immunoSEQ multiplex PCR; TCRdb has only the in-frame clones, and not every one. The data contain some 60,000 clones, 75% to 95% of them singletons. The CDR3 spans 14 residues. CDR1 is SGDLS and CDR2 is YYNGEE in the germline V gene. V lost 0 bases, J lost 5 bases, and 11 bases lay in between. This TCR derives from a female donor in good health, enrolled as a control in a pregnancy study. This sequence joins TRBV9 and TRBJ1-1; D gene ambiguous. The sequencing here drew on peripheral blood, taken in the first trimester of pregnancy. The CDR3 here is CASSVAGPRTEAFF. CDR3 bases: TGTGCCAGCAGCGTAGCCGGCCCGCGGACTGAAGCTTTCTTT.